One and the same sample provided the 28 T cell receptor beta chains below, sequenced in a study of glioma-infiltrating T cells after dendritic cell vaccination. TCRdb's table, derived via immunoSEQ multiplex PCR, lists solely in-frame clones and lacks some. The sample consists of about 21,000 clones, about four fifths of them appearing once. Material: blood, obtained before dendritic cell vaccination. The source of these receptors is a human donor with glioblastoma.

The CDR3 spells CASSYSTQNTEAFF. CDR3 DNA sequence: TGTGCCAGCAGTTACTCGACACAAAACACTGAAGCTTTCTTT. The chain links TRBV6-5 to TRBJ1-1; D remains ambiguous. Germline-derived CDR1 and CDR2 are MNHEY and SVGAGI. V was pared by 0 bases and J by 2 bases, with 7 bases between. CDR3 length: 14 residues.

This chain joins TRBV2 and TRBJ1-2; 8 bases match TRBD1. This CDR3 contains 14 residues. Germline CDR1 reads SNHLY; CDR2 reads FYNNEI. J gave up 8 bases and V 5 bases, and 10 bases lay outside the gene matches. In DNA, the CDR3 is TGTGCCAGCAGTCGGCAGGGGGCTTTGAAGGGCTACACCTTC. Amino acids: CASSRQGALKGYTF.

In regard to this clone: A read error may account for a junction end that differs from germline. The chain's CDR3 is CASTQRVGTSSNEQYF. The CDR3 DNA reads as TGTGCCAGCACCCAGCGGGTGGGCACGTCCTCCAACGAGCAGTACTTC. The chain is built from TRBV7-9 and TRBJ2-7, with D possibly being TRBD2 (6 bases). This CDR3 has 16 amino acids. The V gene's germline CDR1 is SEHNR and CDR2 FQNEAQ (reference sequence).

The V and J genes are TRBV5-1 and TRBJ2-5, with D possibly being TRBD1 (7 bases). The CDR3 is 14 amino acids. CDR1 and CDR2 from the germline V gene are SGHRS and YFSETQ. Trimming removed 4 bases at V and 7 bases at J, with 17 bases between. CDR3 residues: CASSGGGMAGTQYF. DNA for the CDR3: TGCGCCAGCAGCGGAGGGGGCATGGCGGGGACCCAGTACTTC.

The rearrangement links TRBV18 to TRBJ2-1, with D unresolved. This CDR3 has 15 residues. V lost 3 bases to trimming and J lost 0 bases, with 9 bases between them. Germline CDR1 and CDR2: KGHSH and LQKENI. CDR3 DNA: TGTGCCAGCTCACCGAGCCCGAGCTCCTACAATGAGCAGTTCTTC. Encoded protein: CASSPSPSSYNEQFF.

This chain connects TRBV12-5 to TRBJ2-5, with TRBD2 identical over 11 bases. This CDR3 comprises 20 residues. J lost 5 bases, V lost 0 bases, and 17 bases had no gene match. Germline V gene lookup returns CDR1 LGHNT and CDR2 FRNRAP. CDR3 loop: CASGLVQLAGGPGWRETQYF. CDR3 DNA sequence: TGTGCTAGTGGTTTGGTACAGTTAGCGGGAGGGCCGGGGTGGCGGGAGACCCAGTACTTC.

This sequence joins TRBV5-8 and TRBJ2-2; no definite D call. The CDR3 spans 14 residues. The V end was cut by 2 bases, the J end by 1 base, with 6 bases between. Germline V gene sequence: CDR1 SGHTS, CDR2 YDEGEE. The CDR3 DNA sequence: TGTGCCAGCAGCTTCGGCGGGAACACCGGGGAGCTGTTTTTT. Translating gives CASSFGGNTGELFF.

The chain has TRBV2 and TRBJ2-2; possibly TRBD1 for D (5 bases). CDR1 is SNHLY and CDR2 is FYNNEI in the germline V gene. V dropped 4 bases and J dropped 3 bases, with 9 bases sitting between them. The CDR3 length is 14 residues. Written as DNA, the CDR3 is TGTGCCAGCAGTGCCCAGGGTTACACCGGGGAGCTGTTTTTT. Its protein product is CASSAQGYTGELFF.

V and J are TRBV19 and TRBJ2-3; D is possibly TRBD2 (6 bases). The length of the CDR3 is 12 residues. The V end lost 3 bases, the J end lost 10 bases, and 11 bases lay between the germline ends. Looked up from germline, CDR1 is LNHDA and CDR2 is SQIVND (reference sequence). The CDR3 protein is CASSMWDSPQYF. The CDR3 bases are TGTGCCAGTAGTATGTGGGACTCCCCGCAGTATTTT.

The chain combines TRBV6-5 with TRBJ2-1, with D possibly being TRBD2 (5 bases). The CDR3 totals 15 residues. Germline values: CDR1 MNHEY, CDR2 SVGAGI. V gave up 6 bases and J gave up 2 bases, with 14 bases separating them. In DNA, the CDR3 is TGTGCCAGCAGCAATGGACGGGGAACCTACAATGAGCAGTTCTTC. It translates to CASSNGRGTYNEQFF.

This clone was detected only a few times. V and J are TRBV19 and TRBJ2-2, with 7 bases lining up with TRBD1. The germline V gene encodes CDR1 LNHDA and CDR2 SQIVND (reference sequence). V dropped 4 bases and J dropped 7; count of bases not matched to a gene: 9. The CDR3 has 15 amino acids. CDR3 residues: CASSTTRTGVGELFF. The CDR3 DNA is TGTGCCAGTAGTACAACTCGGACAGGTGTCGGGGAGCTGTTTTTT.

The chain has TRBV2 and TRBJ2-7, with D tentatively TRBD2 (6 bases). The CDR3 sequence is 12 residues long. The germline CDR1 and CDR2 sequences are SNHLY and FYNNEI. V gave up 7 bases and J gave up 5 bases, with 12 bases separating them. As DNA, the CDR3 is TGTGCCAGCATGGGAGGTGCCCACGAGCAGTACTTC. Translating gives CASMGGAHEQYF.

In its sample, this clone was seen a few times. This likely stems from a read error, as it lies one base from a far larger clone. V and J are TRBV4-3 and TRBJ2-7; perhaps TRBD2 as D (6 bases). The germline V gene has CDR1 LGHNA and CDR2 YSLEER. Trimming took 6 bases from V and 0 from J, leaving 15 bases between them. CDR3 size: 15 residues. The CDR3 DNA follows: TGCGCCAGCAGTGAGCACGCGGGACCCTCCTACGAGCAGTACTTC. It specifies CASSEHAGPSYEQYF.

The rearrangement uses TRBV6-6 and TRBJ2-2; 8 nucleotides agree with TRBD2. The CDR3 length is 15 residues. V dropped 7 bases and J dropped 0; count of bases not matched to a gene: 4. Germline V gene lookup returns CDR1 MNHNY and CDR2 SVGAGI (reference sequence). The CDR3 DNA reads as TGTGCCAGCACGGGACTAGTTGCGAACACCGGGGAGCTGTTTTTT. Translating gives CASTGLVANTGELFF.

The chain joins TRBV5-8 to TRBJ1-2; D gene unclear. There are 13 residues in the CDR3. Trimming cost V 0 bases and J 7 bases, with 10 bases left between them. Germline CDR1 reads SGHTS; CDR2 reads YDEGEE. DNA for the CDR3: TGTGCCAGCAGCTTGGGACCGGGTCTTGGCTACACCTTC. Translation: CASSLGPGLGYTF.

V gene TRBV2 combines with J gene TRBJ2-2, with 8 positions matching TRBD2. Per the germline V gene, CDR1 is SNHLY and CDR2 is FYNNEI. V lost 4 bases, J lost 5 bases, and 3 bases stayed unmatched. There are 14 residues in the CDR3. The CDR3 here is CASSASGRTGELFF. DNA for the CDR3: TGTGCCAGCAGTGCCAGCGGGAGAACCGGGGAGCTGTTTTTT.

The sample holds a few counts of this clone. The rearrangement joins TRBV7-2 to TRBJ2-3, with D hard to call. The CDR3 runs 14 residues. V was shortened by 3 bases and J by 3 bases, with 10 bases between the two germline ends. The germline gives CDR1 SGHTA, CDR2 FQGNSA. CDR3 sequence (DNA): TGTGCCAGCAGCTTTGTATCCCGGACAGATACGCAGTATTTT. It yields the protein CASSFVSRTDTQYF.

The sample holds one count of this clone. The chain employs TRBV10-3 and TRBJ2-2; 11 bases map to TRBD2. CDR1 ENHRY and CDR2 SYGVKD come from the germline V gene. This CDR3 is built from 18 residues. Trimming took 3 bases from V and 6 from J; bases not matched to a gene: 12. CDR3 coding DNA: TGTGCCATCAGTGATTCGGCTAGCGGGAGGTCGAGGGCCGGGGAGCTGTTTTTT. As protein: CAISDSASGRSRAGELFF.

The CDR3 bases are TGTGCCAGCAGCATTGCCGGGGGGAGCCCGAACACCGGGGAGCTGTTTTTT. Translated: CASSIAGGSPNTGELFF. The V and J genes are TRBV5-6 and TRBJ2-2; the match to TRBD2 covers 7 bases. Germline V lookup: CDR1 SGHDT, CDR2 YYEEEE. There are 17 residues in the CDR3. Unmatched junction bases numbered 9, after V lost 4 bases and J lost 0 bases.

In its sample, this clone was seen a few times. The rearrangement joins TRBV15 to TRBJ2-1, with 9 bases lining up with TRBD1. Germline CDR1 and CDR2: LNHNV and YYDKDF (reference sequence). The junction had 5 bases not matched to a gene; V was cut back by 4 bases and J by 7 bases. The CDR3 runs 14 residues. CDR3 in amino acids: CATSMGQGGNEQFF. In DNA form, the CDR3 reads TGTGCCACCAGCATGGGACAGGGAGGAAATGAGCAGTTCTTC.

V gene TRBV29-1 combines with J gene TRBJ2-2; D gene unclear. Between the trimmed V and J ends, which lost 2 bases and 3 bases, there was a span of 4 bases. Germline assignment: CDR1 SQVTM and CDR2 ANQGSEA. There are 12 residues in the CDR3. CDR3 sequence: CSVESYTGELFF. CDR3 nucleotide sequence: TGCAGCGTTGAATCGTACACCGGGGAGCTGTTTTTT.

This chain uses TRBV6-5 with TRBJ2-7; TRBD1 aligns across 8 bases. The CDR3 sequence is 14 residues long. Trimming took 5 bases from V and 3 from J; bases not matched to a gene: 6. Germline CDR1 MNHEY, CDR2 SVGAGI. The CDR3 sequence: CASSGTGQGYEQYF. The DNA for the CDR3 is TGTGCCAGCAGTGGAACAGGACAGGGCTACGAGCAGTACTTC.

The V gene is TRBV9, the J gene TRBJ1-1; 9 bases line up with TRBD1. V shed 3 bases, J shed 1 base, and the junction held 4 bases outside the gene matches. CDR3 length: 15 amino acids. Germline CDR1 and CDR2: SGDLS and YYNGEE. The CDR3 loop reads CASSAWGQGNTEAFF. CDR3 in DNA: TGTGCCAGCAGCGCGTGGGGACAGGGGAACACTGAAGCTTTCTTT.

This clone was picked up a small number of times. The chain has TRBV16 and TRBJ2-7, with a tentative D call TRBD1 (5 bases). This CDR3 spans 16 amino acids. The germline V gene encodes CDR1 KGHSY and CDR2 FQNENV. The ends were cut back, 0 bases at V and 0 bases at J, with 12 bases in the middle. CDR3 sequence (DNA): TGTGCCAGCAGCCAATCGGGGCTCGTCTCCTCCTACGAGCAGTACTTC. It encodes CASSQSGLVSSYEQYF.

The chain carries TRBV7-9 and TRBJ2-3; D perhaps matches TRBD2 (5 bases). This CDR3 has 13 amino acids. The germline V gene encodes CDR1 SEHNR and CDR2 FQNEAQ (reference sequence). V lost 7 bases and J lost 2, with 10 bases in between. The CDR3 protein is CASTLDSTDTQYF. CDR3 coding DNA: TGTGCCAGCACCCTGGACTCCACAGATACGCAGTATTTT.

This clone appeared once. Written as DNA, the CDR3 is TGCGCCAGCAGCCCCGACAGGGCTACTCTCTACGAGCAGTACTTC. Protein product: CASSPDRATLYEQYF. V usage is TRBV5-1 and J usage is TRBJ2-7; 7 nucleotides line up with TRBD1. V lost 4 bases, J lost 3 bases, and 10 bases stayed unmatched. Germline CDR1 reads SGHRS; CDR2 reads YFSETQ. The CDR3 is 15 amino acids.

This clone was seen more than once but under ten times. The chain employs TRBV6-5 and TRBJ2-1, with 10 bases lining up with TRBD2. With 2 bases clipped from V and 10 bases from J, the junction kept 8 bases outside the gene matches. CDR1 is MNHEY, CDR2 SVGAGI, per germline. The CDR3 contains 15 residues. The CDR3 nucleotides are TGTGCCAGCAGTTACGGTGTTAGCGGGAGGTGGGAGCAGTTCTTC. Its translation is CASSYGVSGRWEQFF.

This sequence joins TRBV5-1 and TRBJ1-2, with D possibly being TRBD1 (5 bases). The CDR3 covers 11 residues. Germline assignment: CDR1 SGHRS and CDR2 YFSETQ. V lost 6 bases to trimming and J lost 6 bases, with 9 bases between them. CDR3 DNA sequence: TGCGCCAGCATGACAGAGAATGGCTACACCTTC. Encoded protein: CASMTENGYTF.